This T cell receptor beta chain was identified in a study of T cells after yellow fever vaccination. Findings and limits, study-wide: Boosting was followed by the reappearance of most primary-vaccination clones (96% CD4, around 90% CD8). The bulk population could contribute abundant contaminating clonotypes to FACS-sorted repertoires.

5'RACE template switching generated TCR cDNA, adding a universal primer site and UMIs. TCRdb reprocessed the 5' RACE reads with MiXCR, giving one entry per CDR3 protein. Of 450,000 to 550,000 distinct CDR3 sequences in the sample, roughly 22% were seen once. Turning to this clonotype: Its specificity is unknown.

This sequence originates from a young man who received the YFV17D yellow fever vaccine. The sample was PBMCs, taken 20 to 25 days after the first yellow fever vaccination.

Here the CDR3 reads CASMDTNTEAFF. Here the CDR3 DNA reads TGTGCCAGCATGGACACGAACACTGAAGCTTTCTTT. The genes are TRBV2 and TRBJ1-1, with TRBD1 as a possible D gene (5 bases). Trimming took off 7 bases at V and 1 base at J, with 7 bases between the two ends. The CDR3 sequence is 12 residues long. Germline CDR1 reads SNHLY; CDR2 reads FYNNEI.